This TCR beta chain came from a study of blood T cell repertoires in COVID-19. The CDR3 consists of 15 residues. The germline V and J ends were trimmed by 3 bases and 6 bases, with 17 bases remaining between them. The table lists this clone with a count of one. Original processing notes: Cell counts per sample came from amplifying reference gene primers. Data came from immunoSEQ multiplex PCR; TCRdb stores just in-frame clones and leaves some out. V and J calls and clone size are given by that table; D and trimming were obtained from the DNA. The repertoire holds 150,000 to 250,000 clones, with about 90% as singletons. The study drew participants aged about 18 to 89 years from some 24 US areas. The study counted Cohort 3 donors as recovered given two negative PCRs, clearance, or symptom resolution.

This chain joins TRBV23-1 and TRBJ1-2; a weak D match, TRBD1 (6 bases). TRBV23-1 is annotated as an ORF whose role is uncertain. The source material was PBMCs or T cells enriched from blood (not recorded which). The receptor was derived from a woman under 40 who had recovered from COVID-19. DNA of the CDR3: TGCGCCAGCAGTCAGGCGACAGGCTACCGGAATGGCTACACCTTC. This encodes CASSQATGYRNGYTF.